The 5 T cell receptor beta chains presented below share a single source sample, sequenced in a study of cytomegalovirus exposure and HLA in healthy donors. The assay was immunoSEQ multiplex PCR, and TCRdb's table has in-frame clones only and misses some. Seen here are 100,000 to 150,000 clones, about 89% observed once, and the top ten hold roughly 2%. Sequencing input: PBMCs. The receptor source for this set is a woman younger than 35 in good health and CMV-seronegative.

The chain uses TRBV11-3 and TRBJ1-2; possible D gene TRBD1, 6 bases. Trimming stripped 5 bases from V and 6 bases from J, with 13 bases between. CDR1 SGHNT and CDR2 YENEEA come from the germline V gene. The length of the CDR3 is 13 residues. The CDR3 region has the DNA TGTGCCAGCAGCCCTGGACAGATAGATGGCTACACCTTC. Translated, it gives CASSPGQIDGYTF. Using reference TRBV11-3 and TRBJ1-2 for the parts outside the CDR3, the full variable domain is EAGVVQSPRYKIIEKKQPVAFWCNPISGHNTLYWYLQNLGQGPELLIRYENEEAVDDSQLPKDRFSAERLKGVDSTLKIQPAELGDSAVYLCASSPGQIDGYTFGSGTRLTVV.

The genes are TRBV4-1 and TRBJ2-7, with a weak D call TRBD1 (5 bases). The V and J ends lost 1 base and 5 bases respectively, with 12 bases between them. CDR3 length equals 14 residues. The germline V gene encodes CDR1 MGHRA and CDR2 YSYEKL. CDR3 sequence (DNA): TGCGCCAGCAGCCAAGCCGGGCAGGGCCACGAGCAGTACTTC. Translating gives CASSQAGQGHEQYF.

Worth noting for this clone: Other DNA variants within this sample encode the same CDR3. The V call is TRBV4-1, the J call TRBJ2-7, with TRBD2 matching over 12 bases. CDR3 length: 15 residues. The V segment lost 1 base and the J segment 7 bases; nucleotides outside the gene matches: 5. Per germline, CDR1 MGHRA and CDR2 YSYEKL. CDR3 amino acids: CASSQGLAGVREQYF. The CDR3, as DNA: TGCGCCAGCAGCCAAGGACTAGCGGGAGTAAGGGAGCAGTACTTC.

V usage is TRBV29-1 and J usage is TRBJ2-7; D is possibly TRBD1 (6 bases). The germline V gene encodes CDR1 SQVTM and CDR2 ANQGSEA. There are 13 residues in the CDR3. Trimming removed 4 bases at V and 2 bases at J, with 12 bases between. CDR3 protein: CSVANRDPYEQYF. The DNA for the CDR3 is TGCAGCGTTGCGAACAGGGACCCCTACGAGCAGTACTTC.

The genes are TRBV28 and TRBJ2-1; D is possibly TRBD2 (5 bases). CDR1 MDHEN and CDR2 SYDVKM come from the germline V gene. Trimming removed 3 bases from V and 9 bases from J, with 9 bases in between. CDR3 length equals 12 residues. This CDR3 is CASSLGSGEQFF. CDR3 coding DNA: TGTGCCAGCAGTTTGGGGAGTGGTGAGCAGTTCTTC.